A single sample is the source of the 8 T cell receptor beta chains below, sequenced in a study of cytomegalovirus exposure and HLA in healthy donors. The PCR employed 60 Vbeta primers together with 13 Jbeta primers. The method was immunoSEQ multiplex PCR; TCRdb's version includes in-frame clones alone and lacks a portion of them. The table lists more than 140,000 clones, almost 85% of them singletons. Sequences were obtained from PBMCs. These receptors were taken from a man in his late teens or twenties in good health and CMV-seropositive.

This rearrangement joins TRBV19 to TRBJ1-5; no clear D gene. The V gene lost 5 bases and the J gene lost 3 bases, with 14 bases spanning the gap. The CDR3 is 15 residues long. In germline, CDR1 is LNHDA, CDR2 SQIVND (reference sequence). CDR3 protein: CASSLTVALNQPQHF. The CDR3 region has the DNA TGTGCCAGTAGTCTCACAGTTGCTCTCAATCAGCCCCAGCATTTT.

The chain couples TRBV5-1 to TRBJ2-3, with 9 bases identical to TRBD2. Looked up from germline, CDR1 is SGHRS and CDR2 is YFSETQ. After removal of 0 bases from V and 4 bases from J, the junction contained 9 bases not matched to a gene. This CDR3 comprises 17 residues. The chain's CDR3 is CASSLGLAGESADTQYF. Here the CDR3 DNA reads TGCGCCAGCAGCTTGGGTTTAGCGGGAGAATCCGCAGATACGCAGTATTTT.

The rearrangement links TRBV28 to TRBJ2-7, with 7 bases that match TRBD2. The CDR3 spans 14 residues. V shed 2 bases and J 2 bases; nucleotides not matched to a gene: 3. The germline gives CDR1 MDHEN, CDR2 SYDVKM. The DNA for the CDR3 is TGTGCCAGCAGTTTAGGCCTAGCGGCCTACGAGCAGTACTTC. Amino acid sequence: CASSLGLAAYEQYF.

This rearrangement joins TRBV7-6 to TRBJ2-1, with D perhaps TRBD2 (6 bases). CDR3 size: 17 residues. Germline V gene sequence: CDR1 SGHVS, CDR2 FNYEAQ. V lost 5 bases and J lost 6, with 23 bases in between. The CDR3 coding sequence is TGTGCCAGCAGCCGGGACTCACCTACGGTACCCGGCAATGAGCAGTTCTTC. It codes for CASSRDSPTVPGNEQFF.

The V and J genes are TRBV5-1 and TRBJ1-1; no definite D call. The CDR3 has 14 amino acids. Germline CDR1 SGHRS, CDR2 YFSETQ. Trimming left V 4 bases short and J 0 bases short, with 10 bases between. Here the CDR3 reads CASSPVTMNTEAFF. CDR3 in DNA: TGCGCCAGCAGCCCCGTGACTATGAACACTGAAGCTTTCTTT. Filled out from reference TRBV5-1 and TRBJ1-1, the complete variable domain reads KAGVTQTPRYLIKTRGQQVTLSCSPISGHRSVSWYQQTPGQGLQFLFEYFSETQRNKGNFPGRFSGRQFSNSRSEMNVSTLELGDSALYLCASSPVTMNTEAFFGQGTRLTVV.

The chain couples TRBV29-1 to TRBJ2-7, with 7 bases matching TRBD1. Germline V gene lookup returns CDR1 SQVTM and CDR2 ANQGSEA. There are 12 residues in the CDR3. In DNA, the CDR3 is TGCACCGCCGGGCAGGGGGCCTACGAGCAGTACTTC. The encoded protein is CTAGQGAYEQYF.

The chain carries TRBV6-6 and TRBJ2-7; 8 bases are a match to TRBD1. J was trimmed by 6 bases and V by 7 bases; bases with no gene match: 5. This CDR3 region has 12 residues. In germline, CDR1 is MNHNY, CDR2 SVGAGI (reference sequence). The CDR3 coding sequence is TGTGCCAGCAATCCCAGGGGGCGCGAGCAGTACTTC. Protein sequence: CASNPRGREQYF.

The sample holds one count of this clone. V usage is TRBV28 and J usage is TRBJ1-1; the D gene is possibly TRBD1 (6 bases). This CDR3 comprises 13 residues. Deletions cut 3 bases from V and 1 base from J, with 6 bases between. Germline loops: CDR1 MDHEN, CDR2 SYDVKM. The CDR3 sequence: CASSFRGNTEAFF. The CDR3 DNA follows: TGTGCCAGCAGTTTCAGGGGGAACACTGAAGCTTTCTTT. The entire variable domain, with the rest obtained from reference TRBV28 and TRBJ1-1, is as follows: DVKVTQSSRYLVKRTGEKVFLECVQDMDHENMFWYRQDPGLGLRLIYFSYDVKMKEKGDIPEGYSVSREKKERFSLILESASTNQTSMYLCASSFRGNTEAFFGQGTRLTVV.